This T cell receptor beta chain was identified in a study of metastatic and nonmetastatic thyroid tumors. Study-wide background: It was across blood and tumor or nodule tissue from malignant and benign thyroid patients that repertoires were compared.

This clone was observed at least ten times. Patients were all untreated before their thyroid surgery. CDR3 length equals 11 residues. Trimming removed 3 bases from V and 8 bases from J; junction bases left unmatched: 3. In germline, CDR1 is SQVTM, CDR2 ANQGSEA. MiXCR re-clonotyped the PCR reads for TCRdb. This sample has almost 85,000 clones, with under 15% found just once. The V gene is TRBV29-1, the J gene TRBJ1-2, with 7 bases matching TRBD1. The sample consisted of tumor tissue. The TCR comes from a female donor with papillary thyroid cancer or a benign thyroid nodule (not recorded which). Some clones in this sample may be carry-over from other donors' samples. The CDR3, as DNA: TGCAGCGTTGATCAAGGGGGCGGCTACACCTTC. Protein sequence: CSVDQGGGYTF.